This T cell receptor (beta chain) was identified in a study of blood T cells in healthy people across ages. Only a few counts were recorded for this clonotype. The CDR3 has 14 residues. The germline V gene encodes CDR1 DFQATT and CDR2 SNEGSKA (reference sequence). The junction had 9 bases not matched to a gene; V was cut back by 6 bases and J by 2 bases. Then a second PCR, running roughly 7 to 11 cycles, was carried out with a sample-barcoded 5' primer and a J-beta primer mix. One entry per CDR3 protein, called by TCRdb with MiXCR from the 5' RACE reads. The sample carries some 920,000 distinct CDR3 sequences, roughly half recorded once.

The chain joins TRBV20-1 to TRBJ2-5; 7 positions match TRBD2. Sequencing was performed on blood. This TCR was recovered from a woman aged 55-70 years in good health. As DNA, the CDR3 is TGCAGTGCGTTGCCCGGGACTATACAAGAGACCCAGTACTTC. This translates into CSALPGTIQETQYF.